Only a few counts were recorded for the clone carrying this T cell receptor beta chain. The antigen remains undetermined. A much larger clone differs from this one at a single base, so this may be a read error. Samples came from axillary lymph nodes draining the breast cancer. This sample is drawn from a study of breast tumors, draining lymph nodes, adjacent tissues. Findings of the study overall: That most tumor T cells come from lymph nodes remained unproven. Findings are consistent with lymph node origin and intratumoral expansion of most tumor T cells.

TCRdb fed the multiplex PCR reads into MiXCR, producing one record per CDR3 protein. The top ten hold about 3.8% of the sample, which has 180,000 or so distinct CDR3 sequences, about 33% seen once. Specimen: axillary lymph node tissue. The sequence derives from a female donor with breast cancer. Some clones in this sample may be carry-over from other donors' samples.

This CDR3 is CASSHIPRLAATDTQYF. The CDR3 bases are TGTGCCAGCAGTCACATCCCCAGACTAGCGGCCACAGATACGCAGTATTTT. This chain joins TRBV6-2 or TRBV6-3 and TRBJ2-3; 9 bases line up with TRBD2. Looked up from germline, CDR1 is MNHEY and CDR2 is SVGEGT. The CDR3 runs 17 residues. Germline trimming cut 5 bases from V and 2 bases from J; bases unmatched to any gene: 11.